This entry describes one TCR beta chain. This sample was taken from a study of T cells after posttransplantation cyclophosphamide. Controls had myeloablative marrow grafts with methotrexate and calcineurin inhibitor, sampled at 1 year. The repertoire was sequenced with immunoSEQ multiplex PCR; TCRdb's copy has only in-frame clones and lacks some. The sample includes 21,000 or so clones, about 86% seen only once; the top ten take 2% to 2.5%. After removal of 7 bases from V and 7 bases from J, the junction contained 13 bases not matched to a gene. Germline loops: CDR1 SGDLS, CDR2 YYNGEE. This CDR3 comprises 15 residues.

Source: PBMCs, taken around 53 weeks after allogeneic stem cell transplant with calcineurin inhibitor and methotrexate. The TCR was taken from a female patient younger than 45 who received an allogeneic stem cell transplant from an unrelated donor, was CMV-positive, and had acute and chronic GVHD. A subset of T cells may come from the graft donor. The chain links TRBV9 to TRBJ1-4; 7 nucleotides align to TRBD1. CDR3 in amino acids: CASGRQGPIGEKLFF. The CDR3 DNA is TGTGCCAGCGGCCGACAGGGCCCGATAGGTGAAAAACTGTTTTTT.